One sample yielded the 5 T cell receptor beta chains listed below, sequenced in a study of blood T cell repertoires in COVID-19. Using immunoSEQ multiplex PCR, the repertoire was profiled, and TCRdb retains in-frame clones only, with some absent. The table shows under 95,000 clones, with roughly four fifths occurring only once. The specimen was peripheral blood. The origin of the receptors is an elderly woman with acute or convalescent COVID-19.

The genes are TRBV27 and TRBJ1-2, with a possible D match to TRBD1 (5 bases). CDR1 is MNHEY and CDR2 is SMNVEV in the germline V gene (reference sequence). With 2 bases removed from V and 5 bases from J, the gap between germline ends came to 9 bases. This CDR3 is 13 amino acids long. The CDR3, as DNA: TGTGCCAGCAGTTTAGCCGGGACTTATGGCTACACCTTC. Encoded protein: CASSLAGTYGYTF.

This chain joins TRBV18 and TRBJ2-7; TRBD2 might be the D (5 bases). CDR1 KGHSH and CDR2 LQKENI come from the germline V gene. V was trimmed by 3 bases and J by 4 bases, leaving 7 bases between them. This CDR3 contains 12 residues. The CDR3, as DNA: TGTGCCAGCTCACCGGGAGTTTACGAGCAGTACTTC. This gives the protein CASSPGVYEQYF.

CDR3 sequence (DNA): TGTGCCAGCAGTTACATGGACAGGGTTAATGGCTACACCTTC. It codes for CASSYMDRVNGYTF. V and J are TRBV6-6 and TRBJ1-2, with TRBD1 matching over 8 bases. Germline loops: CDR1 MNHNY, CDR2 SVGAGI (reference sequence). V lost 2 bases to trimming and J lost 6 bases; unmatched junction nucleotides: 5. The CDR3 extends over 14 amino acids.

The chain combines TRBV10-2 with TRBJ1-3; no reliable D call. This CDR3 region has 16 residues. Germline lookup yields CDR1 WSHSY and CDR2 SAAADI. V dropped 3 bases and J dropped 2 bases, with 14 bases sitting between them. Written as DNA, the CDR3 is TGCGCCAGCAGTGACCCCCCCGGGGAAGCTGGAAACACCATATATTTT. It yields the protein CASSDPPGEAGNTIYF.

V gene TRBV2 combines with J gene TRBJ1-1; D gene unclear. CDR3 length equals 14 residues. Germline V gene data show CDR1 as SNHLY and CDR2 as FYNNEI. V was pared by 1 base and J by 0 bases, with 6 bases between. CDR3 DNA sequence: TGTGCCAGCAGTGAAGGGGCTTTGAACACTGAAGCTTTCTTT. The encoded protein is CASSEGALNTEAFF.